This T cell receptor beta chain originates from a study of cytomegalovirus exposure and HLA in healthy donors. For the study at large: A previous analysis identified 90 million to 140 million unique TCR beta sequences derived from around 200 million T cells. From HLA-typed donors, an early data release held tens of millions of unique TCRs.

The germline CDR1 and CDR2 sequences are MNHNY and SVGAGI (reference sequence). V lost 6 bases, J lost 5 bases, and 13 bases lay in between. The CDR3 is 14 residues long. 60 Vbeta and 13 Jbeta primers were used in PCR. Produced via immunoSEQ multiplex PCR; TCRdb's table is partial and in-frame only. Its table lists fewer than 40,000 clones. This sequence originates from a woman between 40 and 50 years old in good health and CMV-seropositive. Sequencing input: PBMCs. The chain joins TRBV6-6 to TRBJ2-2, with D perhaps TRBD1 (6 bases). The CDR3 sequence: CASRRDTTTGELFF. The CDR3 DNA reads TGTGCCAGCAGGAGGGACACCACGACCGGGGAGCTGTTTTTT.